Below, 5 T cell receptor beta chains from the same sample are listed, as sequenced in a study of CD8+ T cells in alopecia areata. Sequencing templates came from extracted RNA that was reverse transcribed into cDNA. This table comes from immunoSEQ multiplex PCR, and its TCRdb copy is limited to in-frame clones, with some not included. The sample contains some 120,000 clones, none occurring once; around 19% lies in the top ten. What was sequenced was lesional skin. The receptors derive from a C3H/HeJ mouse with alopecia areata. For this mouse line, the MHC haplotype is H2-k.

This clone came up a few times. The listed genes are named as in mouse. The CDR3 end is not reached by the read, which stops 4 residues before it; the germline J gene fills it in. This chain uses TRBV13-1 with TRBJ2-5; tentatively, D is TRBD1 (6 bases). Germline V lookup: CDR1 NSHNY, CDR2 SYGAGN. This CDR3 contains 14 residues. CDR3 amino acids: CASSDGQGTDTQYF. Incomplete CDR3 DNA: TGTGCCAGCAGTGACGGGCAGGGGACAGAC.

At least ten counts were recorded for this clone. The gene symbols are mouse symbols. Incomplete CDR3 DNA: TGCACCTGCAGTGCTCAGGGGGCGCGACAAAAC. It translates to CTCSAQGARQN. The full CDR3 protein is CTCSAQGARQNTLYF. The V call is TRBV1, the J call TRBJ2-4; TRBD1 agrees at 8 bases. Read sequence stops 4 residues before the CDR3 end, and the germline J gene provides the missing end. Germline V lookup: CDR1 NSQYPW, CDR2 LRSPGD (reference sequence). Germline trimming cut 3 bases from V and 3 bases from J; bases unmatched to any gene: 5. The CDR3 extends over 15 amino acids.

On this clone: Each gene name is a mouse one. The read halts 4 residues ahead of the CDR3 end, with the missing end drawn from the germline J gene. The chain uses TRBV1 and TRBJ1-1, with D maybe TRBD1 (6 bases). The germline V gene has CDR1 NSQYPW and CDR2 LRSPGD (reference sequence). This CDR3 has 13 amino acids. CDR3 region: CTCSAAQGLEVFF. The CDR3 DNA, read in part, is TGCACCTGCAGTGCAGCCCAGGGGTTA.

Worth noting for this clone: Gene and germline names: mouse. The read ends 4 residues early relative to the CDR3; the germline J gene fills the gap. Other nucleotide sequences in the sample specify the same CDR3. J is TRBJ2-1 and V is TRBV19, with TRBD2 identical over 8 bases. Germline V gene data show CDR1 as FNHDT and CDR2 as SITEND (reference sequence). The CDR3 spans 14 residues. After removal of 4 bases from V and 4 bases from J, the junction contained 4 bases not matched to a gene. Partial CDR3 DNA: TGTGCCAGCAGTCCAGACTGGGGATATGCT. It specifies CASSPDWGYA. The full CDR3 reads CASSPDWGYAEQFF.

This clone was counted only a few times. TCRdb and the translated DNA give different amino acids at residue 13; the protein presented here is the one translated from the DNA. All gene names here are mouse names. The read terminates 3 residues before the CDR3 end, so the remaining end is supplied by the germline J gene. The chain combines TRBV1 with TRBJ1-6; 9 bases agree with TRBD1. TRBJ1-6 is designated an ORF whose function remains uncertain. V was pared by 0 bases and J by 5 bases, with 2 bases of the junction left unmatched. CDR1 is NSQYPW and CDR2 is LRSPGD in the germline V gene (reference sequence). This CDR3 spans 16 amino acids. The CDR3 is CTCSAETGGDNSPLYF. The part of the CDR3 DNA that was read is TGCACCTGCAGTGCAGAAACAGGGGGCGATAATTCGCCC.